The entry below describes one TCR beta chain. The antigen is unknown. It was autoimmune disease history or systemic immunosuppression that excluded patients. The data were produced by immunoSEQ multiplex PCR, yet TCRdb's version contains in-frame clones alone and is incomplete. This sample has under 85,000 clones, with 84% found just once. These data come from a study of OX40 agonist ivuxolimab in advanced cancers. Study conclusions and caveats: Several nonresponders also turned out to have low normalized T-cell clonal expansion. No antigen was identified for the clonally expanded peripheral T cells.

The receptor comes from an adult with an advanced solid tumor such as melanoma, head and neck, liver or kidney cancer. The source material was CD4+ or CD8+ T cells sorted from blood, sampled in a trial of the OX40 agonist ivuxolimab.

CDR3 sequence: CASKTSSGGFNSPLHF. The CDR3 bases are TGTGCCAGCAAAACCTCATCAGGGGGCTTTAATTCACCCCTCCACTTT. The rearrangement links TRBV27 to TRBJ1-6, with 8 nucleotides matching TRBD1. The CDR3 has 16 residues. CDR1 MNHEY and CDR2 SMNVEV come from the germline V gene (reference sequence). Trimming took 7 bases from V and 6 from J; bases not matched to a gene: 11.